The clone carrying this T cell receptor beta chain was counted a few times. Antigen: not known. Nominally healthy donors were sampled, though unrecorded immune exposures were likely. The data were obtained in a study of cytomegalovirus exposure and HLA in healthy donors. Study findings and constraints: It was only CMV serostatus that was available as immune exposure information.

The PCR made use of 60 Vbeta and 13 Jbeta primers. Generated by immunoSEQ multiplex PCR, the TCRdb table keeps only in-frame clones and is missing some. In the table there are around 100,000 clones, roughly 80% of which are singletons. The receptor's source is a woman aged 40 to 49 in good health and CMV-seronegative. Material for sequencing was PBMCs.

In DNA, the CDR3 is TGTGCCAGCAAACCGGCCGCCAGCGATGGCTACACCTTC. It yields the protein CASKPAASDGYTF. This chain connects TRBV7-9 to TRBJ1-2; no definite D call. Germline values: CDR1 SEHNR, CDR2 FQNEAQ (reference sequence). This CDR3 has 13 residues. V lost 7 bases and J 6 bases, leaving 15 bases between the germline ends.